This paragraph reports one T cell receptor beta chain. The sample is drawn from a study of blood T cell repertoires in COVID-19. About the research overall: Samples came from the United States, Italy and Spain, spanning acute and convalescent COVID-19.

V shed 5 bases, J shed 9 bases, and the junction held 7 bases outside the gene matches. Per the germline V gene, CDR1 is SQVTM and CDR2 is ANQGSEA. This CDR3 is built from 14 residues. TCRdb keeps only in-frame clones here, not all; method: immunoSEQ multiplex PCR. The sample gives some 90,000 clones, 65% to 90% of which show up once; around 1.3% is in the top ten. The specimen was peripheral blood. The chain uses TRBV29-1 and TRBJ2-1; TRBD2 agrees at 13 bases. The TCR was taken from a man older than 75 with active or convalescent COVID-19. In DNA, the CDR3 is TGCAGCGTTCGACTAGCGGGAGGCCCCGTTGAGCAGTTCTTC. It specifies CSVRLAGGPVEQFF.